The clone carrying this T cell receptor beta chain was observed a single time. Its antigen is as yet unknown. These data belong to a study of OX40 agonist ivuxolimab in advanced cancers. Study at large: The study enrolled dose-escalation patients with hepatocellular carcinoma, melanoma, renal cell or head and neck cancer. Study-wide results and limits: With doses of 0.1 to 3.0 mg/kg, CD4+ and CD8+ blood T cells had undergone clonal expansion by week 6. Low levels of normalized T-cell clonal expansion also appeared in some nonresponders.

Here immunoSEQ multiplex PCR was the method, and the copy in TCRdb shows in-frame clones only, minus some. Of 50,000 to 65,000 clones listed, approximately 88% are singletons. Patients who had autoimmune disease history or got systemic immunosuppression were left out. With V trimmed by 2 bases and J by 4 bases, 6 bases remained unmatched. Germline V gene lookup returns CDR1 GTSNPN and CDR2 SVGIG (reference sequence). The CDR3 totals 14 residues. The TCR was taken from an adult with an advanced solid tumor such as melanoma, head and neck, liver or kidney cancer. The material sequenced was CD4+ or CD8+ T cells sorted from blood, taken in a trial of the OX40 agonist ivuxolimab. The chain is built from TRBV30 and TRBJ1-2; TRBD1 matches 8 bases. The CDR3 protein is CAWSNKDRVYGYTF. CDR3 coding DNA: TGTGCCTGGAGTAACAAGGACAGGGTCTATGGCTACACCTTC. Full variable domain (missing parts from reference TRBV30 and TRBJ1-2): SQTIHQWPATLVQPVGSPLSLECTVEGTSNPNLYWYRQAAGRGLQLLFYSVGIGQISSEVPQNLSASRPQDRQFILSSKKLLLSDSGFYLCAWSNKDRVYGYTFGSGTRLTVV.